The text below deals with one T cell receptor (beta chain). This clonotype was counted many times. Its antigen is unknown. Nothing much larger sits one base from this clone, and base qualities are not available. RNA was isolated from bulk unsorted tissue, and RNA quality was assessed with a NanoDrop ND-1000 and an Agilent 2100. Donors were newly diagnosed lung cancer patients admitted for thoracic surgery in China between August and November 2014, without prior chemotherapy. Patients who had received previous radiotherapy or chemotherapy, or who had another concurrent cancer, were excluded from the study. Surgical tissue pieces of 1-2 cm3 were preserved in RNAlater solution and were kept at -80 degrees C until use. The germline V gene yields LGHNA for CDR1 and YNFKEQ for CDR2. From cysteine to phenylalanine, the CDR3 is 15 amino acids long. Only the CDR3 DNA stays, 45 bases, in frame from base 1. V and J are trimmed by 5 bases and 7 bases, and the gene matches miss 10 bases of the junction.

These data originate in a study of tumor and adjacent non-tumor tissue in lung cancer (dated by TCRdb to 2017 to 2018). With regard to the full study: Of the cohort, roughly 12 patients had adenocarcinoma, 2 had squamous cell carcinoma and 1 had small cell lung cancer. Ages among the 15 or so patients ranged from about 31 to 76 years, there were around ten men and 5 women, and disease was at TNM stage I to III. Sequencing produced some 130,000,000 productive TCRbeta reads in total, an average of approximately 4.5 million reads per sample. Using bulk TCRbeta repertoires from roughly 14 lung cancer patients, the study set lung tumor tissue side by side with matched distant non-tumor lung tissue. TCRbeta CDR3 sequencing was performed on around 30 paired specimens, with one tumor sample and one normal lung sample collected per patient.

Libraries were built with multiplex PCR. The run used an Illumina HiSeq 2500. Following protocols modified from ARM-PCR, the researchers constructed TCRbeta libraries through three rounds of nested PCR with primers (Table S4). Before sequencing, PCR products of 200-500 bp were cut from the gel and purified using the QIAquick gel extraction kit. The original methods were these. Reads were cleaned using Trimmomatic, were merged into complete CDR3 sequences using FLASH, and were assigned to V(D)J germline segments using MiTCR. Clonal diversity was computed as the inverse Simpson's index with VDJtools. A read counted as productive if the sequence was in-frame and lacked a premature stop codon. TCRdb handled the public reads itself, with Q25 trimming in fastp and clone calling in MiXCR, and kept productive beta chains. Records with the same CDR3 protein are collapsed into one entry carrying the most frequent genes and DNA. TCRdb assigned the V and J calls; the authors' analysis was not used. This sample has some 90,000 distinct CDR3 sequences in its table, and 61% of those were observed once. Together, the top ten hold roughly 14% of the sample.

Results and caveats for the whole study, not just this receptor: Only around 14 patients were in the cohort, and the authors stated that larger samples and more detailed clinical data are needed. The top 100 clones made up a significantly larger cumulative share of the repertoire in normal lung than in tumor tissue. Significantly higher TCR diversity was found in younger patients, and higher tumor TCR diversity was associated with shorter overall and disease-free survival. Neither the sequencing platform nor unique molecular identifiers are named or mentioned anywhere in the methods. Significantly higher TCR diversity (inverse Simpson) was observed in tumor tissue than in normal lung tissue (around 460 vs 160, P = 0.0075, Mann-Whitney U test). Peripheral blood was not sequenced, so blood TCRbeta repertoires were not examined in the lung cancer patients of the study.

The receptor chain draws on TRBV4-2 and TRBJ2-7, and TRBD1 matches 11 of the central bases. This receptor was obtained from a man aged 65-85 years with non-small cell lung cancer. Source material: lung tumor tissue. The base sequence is TGTGCCAGCAGCGGGCAGGGACAGGGGGACGGGGAGCAGTACTTC. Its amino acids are CASSGQGQGDGEQYF.